This entry lists 7 T cell receptor beta chains sequenced from one sample in a study of cytomegalovirus exposure and HLA in healthy donors (dated by TCRdb to about 2017). The library was generated by the immunoSEQ multiplex PCR assay. For the multiplex PCR, a mixture combining 60 forward primers for TCR Vbeta segments and 13 reverse primers for TCR Jbeta segments was used. TCRdb took this table from immuneACCESS and kept in-frame rearrangements with V and J called. Such tables lack part of the clones; where checked against another copy, unresolved V genes explain under half of the gap, and the rest is unexplained. Counted in this sample were 85,000 to 100,000 clones; roughly 67% of them appeared once. The ten largest clones take up 2% to 2.5% of the sample. Sequenced sample: PBMCs. These TCRs come from a human donor in good health.

The chain links TRBV30 to TRBJ2-5; 13 bases are shared with TRBD2. The CDR3 runs 15 residues. CDR1 GTSNPN and CDR2 SVGIG come from the germline V gene (reference sequence). After removal of 0 bases from V and 4 bases from J, the junction contained 2 bases not matched to a gene. The CDR3 nucleotides read TGTGCCTGGAGTGTGGGACTAGCGGGGTTAGAGACCCAGTACTTC. It yields the protein CAWSVGLAGLETQYF.

The CDR3 sequence is CASSGQGATNYGYTF. In nucleotides, the CDR3 is TGTGCCAGTAGTGGACAGGGGGCCACAAACTATGGCTACACCTTC. The rearrangement links TRBV19 to TRBJ1-2, with 11 bases identical to TRBD1. The CDR3 is made up of 15 amino acids. V lost 5 bases, J lost 2 bases, and 4 bases stayed unmatched. Germline values: CDR1 LNHDA, CDR2 SQIVND (reference sequence).

This clone was counted only a few times. V usage is TRBV5-6 and J usage is TRBJ1-5, with unresolved D. This CDR3 region has 15 residues. Germline V gene sequence: CDR1 SGHDT, CDR2 YYEEEE. The ends were cut back, 0 bases at V and 0 bases at J, with 7 bases in the middle. The CDR3 bases are TGTGCCAGCAGCTTGGGAAGCTATAGCAATCAGCCCCAGCATTTT. Protein sequence: CASSLGSYSNQPQHF.

V is TRBV5-4 and J is TRBJ2-7, with D perhaps matching TRBD2 (7 bases). This CDR3 has 15 amino acids. CDR1 and CDR2 from the germline V gene are SGHNT and YYREEE (reference sequence). Trimming cost V 3 bases and J 1 base, with 14 bases left between them. CDR3 in DNA: TGTGCCAGCAGCTCCCAGGGGAGGGGGTCCTACGAGCAGTACTTC. Translated: CASSSQGRGSYEQYF.

The rearrangement uses TRBV7-2 and TRBJ2-2; 9 bases are shared with TRBD2. After removal of 1 base from V and 2 bases from J, the junction contained 8 bases not matched to a gene. This CDR3 comprises 18 residues. Germline V CDR1 and CDR2: SGHTA, FQGNSA. The CDR3 bases are TGTGCCAGCAGCTTAGACGCTAGCGGGACCCCTAACACCGGGGAGCTGTTTTTT. It encodes CASSLDASGTPNTGELFF.

This chain uses TRBV19 with TRBJ1-1; D remains unclear. The V and J ends lost 5 bases and 5 bases respectively, with 18 bases between them. The CDR3 contains 15 residues. Germline CDR1 and CDR2: LNHDA and SQIVND (reference sequence). The CDR3 reads CASSFTTGGMTEAFF. The DNA for the CDR3 is TGTGCCAGTAGTTTCACGACGGGAGGGATGACTGAAGCTTTCTTT.

This sequence joins TRBV9 and TRBJ1-2; the match to TRBD1 covers 8 bases. The V gene end was trimmed by 3 bases and the J gene end by 4 bases; junction bases not matched to a gene: 5. Germline V gene data show CDR1 as SGDLS and CDR2 as YYNGEE. The CDR3 has 14 amino acids. Here the CDR3 reads CASSAGQGGYGYTF. CDR3 coding DNA: TGTGCCAGCAGCGCAGGACAGGGTGGCTATGGCTACACCTTC.